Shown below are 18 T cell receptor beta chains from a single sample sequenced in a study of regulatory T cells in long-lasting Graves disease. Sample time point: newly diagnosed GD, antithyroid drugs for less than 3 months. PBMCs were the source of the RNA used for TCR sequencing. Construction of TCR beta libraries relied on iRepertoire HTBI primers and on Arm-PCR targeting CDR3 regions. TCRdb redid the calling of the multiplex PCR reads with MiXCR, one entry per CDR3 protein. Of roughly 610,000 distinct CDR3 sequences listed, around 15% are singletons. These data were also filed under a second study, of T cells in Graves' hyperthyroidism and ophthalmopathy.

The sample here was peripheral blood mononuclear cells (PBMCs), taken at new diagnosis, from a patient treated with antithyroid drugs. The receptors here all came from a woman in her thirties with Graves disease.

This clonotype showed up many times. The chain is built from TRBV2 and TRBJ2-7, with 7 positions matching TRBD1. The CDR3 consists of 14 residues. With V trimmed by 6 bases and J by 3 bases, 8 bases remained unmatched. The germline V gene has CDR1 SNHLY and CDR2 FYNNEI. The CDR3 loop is CASRIPGQNYEQYF. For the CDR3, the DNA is TGTGCCAGCAGGATACCGGGACAGAACTACGAGCAGTACTTC.

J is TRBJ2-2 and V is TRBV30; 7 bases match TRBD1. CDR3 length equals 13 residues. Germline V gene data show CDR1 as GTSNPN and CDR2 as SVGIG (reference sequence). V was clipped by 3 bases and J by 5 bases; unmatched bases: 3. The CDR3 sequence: CAWSLQGTGELFF. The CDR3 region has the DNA TGTGCCTGGAGCCTACAGGGGACCGGGGAGCTGTTTTTT.

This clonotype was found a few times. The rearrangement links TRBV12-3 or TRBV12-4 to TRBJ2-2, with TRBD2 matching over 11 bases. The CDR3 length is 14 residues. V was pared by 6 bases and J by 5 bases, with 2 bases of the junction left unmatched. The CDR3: CASRTSGRTGELFF. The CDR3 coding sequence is TGTGCCAGCAGAACTAGCGGGAGAACCGGGGAGCTGTTTTTT.

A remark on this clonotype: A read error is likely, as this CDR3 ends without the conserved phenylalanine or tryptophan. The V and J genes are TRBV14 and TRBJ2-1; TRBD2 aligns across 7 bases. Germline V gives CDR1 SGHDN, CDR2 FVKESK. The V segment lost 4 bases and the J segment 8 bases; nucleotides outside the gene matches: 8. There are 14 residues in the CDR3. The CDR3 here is CASSPRVAGYEQFL. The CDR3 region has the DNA TGTGCCAGCAGCCCCAGGGTAGCGGGCTATGAGCAGTTCCTC.

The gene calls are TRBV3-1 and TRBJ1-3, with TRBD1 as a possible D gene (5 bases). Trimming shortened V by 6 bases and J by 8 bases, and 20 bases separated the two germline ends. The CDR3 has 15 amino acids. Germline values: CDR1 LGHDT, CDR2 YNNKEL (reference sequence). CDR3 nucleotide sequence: TGTGCCAGCAGAGACAGCAGTGGGTCAAGTCACACCATATATTTT. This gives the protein CASRDSSGSSHTIYF. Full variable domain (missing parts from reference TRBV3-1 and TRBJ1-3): DTAVSQTPKYLVTQMGNDKSIKCEQNLGHDTMYWYKQDSKKFLKIMFSYNNKELIINETVPNRFSPKSPDKAHLNLHINSLELGDSAVYFCASRDSSGSSHTIYFGEGSWLTVV.

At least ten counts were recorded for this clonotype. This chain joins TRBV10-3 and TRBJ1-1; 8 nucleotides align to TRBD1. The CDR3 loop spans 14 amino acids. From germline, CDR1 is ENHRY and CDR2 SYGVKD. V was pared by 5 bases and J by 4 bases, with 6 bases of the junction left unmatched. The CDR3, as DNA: TGTGCCATCAGTCGACAGGGGCTCGGCACTGAAGCTTTCTTT. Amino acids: CAISRQGLGTEAFF.

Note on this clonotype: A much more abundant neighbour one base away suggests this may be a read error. Written as DNA, the CDR3 is TGTGCCACCAGTGACGCGGTCGGAGGGGCAAGCTCCTACGAGCAGTACTTC. Residues: CATSDAVGGASSYEQYF. The gene calls are TRBV24-1 and TRBJ2-7, with D tentatively TRBD2 (6 bases). CDR1 KGHDR and CDR2 SFDVKD come from the germline V gene. Trimming stripped 4 bases from V and 0 bases from J, with 18 bases between. This CDR3 has 17 amino acids.

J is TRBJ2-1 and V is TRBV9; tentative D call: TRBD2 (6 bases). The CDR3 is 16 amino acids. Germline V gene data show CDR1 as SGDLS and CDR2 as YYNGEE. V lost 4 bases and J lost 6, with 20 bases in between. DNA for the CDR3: TGTGCCAGCAGCCCTGAACTAGGGAGGCGCGGCAATGAGCAGTTCTTC. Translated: CASSPELGRRGNEQFF.

The CDR3, as DNA: TGTGCCAGCAGCGGAGGGAGCGGGGAGCTGTTTTTT. Translating it yields CASSGGSGELFF. The rearrangement links TRBV7-9 to TRBJ2-2; D perhaps matches TRBD2 (6 bases). V was trimmed by 5 bases and J by 7 bases, leaving 8 bases between them. This CDR3 is 12 amino acids long. Germline V gene sequence: CDR1 SEHNR, CDR2 FQNEAQ (reference sequence).

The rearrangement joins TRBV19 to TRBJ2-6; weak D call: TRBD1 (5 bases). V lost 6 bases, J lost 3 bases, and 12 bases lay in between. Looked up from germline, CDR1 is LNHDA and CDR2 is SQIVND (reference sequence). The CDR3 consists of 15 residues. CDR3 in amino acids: CASREQGGGANVLTF. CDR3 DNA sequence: TGTGCCAGTAGAGAGCAGGGTGGTGGGGCCAACGTCCTGACTTTC.

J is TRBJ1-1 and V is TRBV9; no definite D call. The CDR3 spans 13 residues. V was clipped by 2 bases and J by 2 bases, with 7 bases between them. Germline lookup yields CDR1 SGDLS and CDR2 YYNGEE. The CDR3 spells CASSVGINTEAFF. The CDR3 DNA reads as TGTGCCAGCAGCGTTGGAATAAACACTGAAGCTTTCTTT. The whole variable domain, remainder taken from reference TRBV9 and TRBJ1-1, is DSGVTQTPKHLITATGQRVTLRCSPRSGDLSVYWYQQSLDQGLQFLIQYYNGEERAKGNILERFSAQQFPDLHSELNLSSLELGDSALYFCASSVGINTEAFFGQGTRLTVV.

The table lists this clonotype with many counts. The CDR3 DNA reads TGTGCCAGCAGTGACAGGGCGGGATCTGGGGCCAACGTCCTGACTTTC. As protein: CASSDRAGSGANVLTF. V usage is TRBV6-1 and J usage is TRBJ2-6, with D perhaps TRBD2 (6 bases). The V and J ends lost 3 bases and 1 base respectively, with 10 bases between them. Per the germline V gene, CDR1 is MNHNS and CDR2 is SASEGT. The CDR3 covers 16 residues.

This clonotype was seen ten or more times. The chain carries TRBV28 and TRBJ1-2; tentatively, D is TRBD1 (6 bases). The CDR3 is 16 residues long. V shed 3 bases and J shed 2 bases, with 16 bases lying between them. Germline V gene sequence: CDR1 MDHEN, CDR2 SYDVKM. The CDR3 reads CASSFGDNTLNYGYTF. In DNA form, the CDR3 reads TGTGCCAGCAGTTTTGGGGACAATACCTTAAACTATGGCTACACCTTC.

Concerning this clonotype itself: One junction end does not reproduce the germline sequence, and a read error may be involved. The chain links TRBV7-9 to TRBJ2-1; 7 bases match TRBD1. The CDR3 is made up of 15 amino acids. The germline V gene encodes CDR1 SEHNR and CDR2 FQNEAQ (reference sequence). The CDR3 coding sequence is TGTGCCAGCAGCGCTCAGGGACAGACCTACAATAAGCAGTTCTTC. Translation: CASSAQGQTYNKQFF.

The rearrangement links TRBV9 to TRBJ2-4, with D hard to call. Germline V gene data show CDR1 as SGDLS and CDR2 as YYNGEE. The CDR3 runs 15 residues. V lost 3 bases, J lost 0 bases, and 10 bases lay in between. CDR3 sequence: CASSASGVAKNIQYF. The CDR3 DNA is TGTGCCAGCAGCGCCTCAGGAGTAGCCAAAAACATTCAGTACTTC.

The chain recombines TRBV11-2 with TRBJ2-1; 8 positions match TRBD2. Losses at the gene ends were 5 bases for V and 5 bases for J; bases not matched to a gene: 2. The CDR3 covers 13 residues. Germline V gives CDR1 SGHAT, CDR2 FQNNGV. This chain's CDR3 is CASSGLADNEQFF. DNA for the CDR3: TGTGCCAGCAGCGGACTAGCTGACAATGAGCAGTTCTTC.

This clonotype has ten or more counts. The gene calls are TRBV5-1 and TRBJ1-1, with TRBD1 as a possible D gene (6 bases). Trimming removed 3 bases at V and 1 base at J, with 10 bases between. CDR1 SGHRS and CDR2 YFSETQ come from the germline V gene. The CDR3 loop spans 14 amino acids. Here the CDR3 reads CASSYQGPNTEAFF. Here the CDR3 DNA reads TGCGCCAGCAGCTACCAGGGGCCGAACACTGAAGCTTTCTTT. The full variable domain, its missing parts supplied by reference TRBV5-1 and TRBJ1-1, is KAGVTQTPRYLIKTRGQQVTLSCSPISGHRSVSWYQQTPGQGLQFLFEYFSETQRNKGNFPGRFSGRQFSNSRSEMNVSTLELGDSALYLCASSYQGPNTEAFFGQGTRLTVV.

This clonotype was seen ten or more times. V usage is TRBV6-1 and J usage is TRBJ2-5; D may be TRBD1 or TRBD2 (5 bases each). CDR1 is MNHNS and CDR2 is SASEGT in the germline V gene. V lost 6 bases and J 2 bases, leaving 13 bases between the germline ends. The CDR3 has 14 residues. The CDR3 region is CASSHGTAQETQYF. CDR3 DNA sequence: TGTGCCAGCAGCCACGGGACCGCGCAAGAGACCCAGTACTTC.